These T cell receptor beta chains were read from a single sample in a study of shared clonotypes between healthy human individuals. The protocol was immunoSEQ multiplex PCR, while the TCRdb copy is restricted to in-frame clones and leaves out a portion. This sample has around 2,000,000 clones; about 94% occur once, and the top ten carry 0.85% to 1.2%. The sequenced sample consisted of naive CD8+ T cells sorted from blood. The receptor set was obtained from a man between 18 and 29 years old in good health. Each CDR3 is given with its conserved first and last residue. D genes are given only for firm matches. The size of a clone is reported for some rows only, either as once, few or many, or as a class for expanded clones.

cdr3_aa: CASRRDRDTYNEQFF
cdr3_nt: TGTGCCAGCAGGAGGGACAGGGACACCTACAATGAGCAGTTCTTC
clone_size: -
j_call: TRBJ2-1
v_call: TRBV2
cdr3_length: 15
d_call: TRBD1

cdr3_aa: CASSVGSSNTEAFF
cdr3_nt: TGTGCCAGCAGCGTTGGTAGCTCGAACACTGAAGCTTTCTTT
clone_size: -
j_call: TRBJ1-1
v_call: TRBV9
cdr3_length: 14
d_call: -

cdr3_aa: CASSLDGTYGYTF
cdr3_nt: TGTGCCAGCAGCTTAGACGGCACCTATGGCTACACCTTC
clone_size: -
j_call: TRBJ1-2
v_call: TRBV7-2
cdr3_length: 13
d_call: -

cdr3_aa: CASSRTAGTKQETQYF
cdr3_nt: TGCGCCAGCAGCCGGACGGCCGGCACCAAGCAAGAGACCCAGTACTTC
clone_size: -
j_call: TRBJ2-5
v_call: TRBV5-1
cdr3_length: 16
d_call: -

cdr3_aa: CASSLPDGSNYGYTF
cdr3_nt: TGTGCCAGCAGTTTACCCGACGGCTCTAACTATGGCTACACCTTC
clone_size: -
j_call: TRBJ1-2
v_call: TRBV28
cdr3_length: 15
d_call: -

cdr3_aa: CASSLGQGHGELFF
cdr3_nt: TGTGCCAGCAGCTTGGGACAGGGTCACGGGGAGCTGTTTTTT
clone_size: -
j_call: TRBJ2-2
v_call: TRBV5-4
cdr3_length: 14
d_call: TRBD1

cdr3_aa: CASNMRGGGETQYF
cdr3_nt: TGTGCCAGCAACATGCGGGGGGGCGGCGAGACCCAGTACTTC
clone_size: -
j_call: TRBJ2-5
v_call: TRBV5-6
cdr3_length: 14
d_call: TRBD2

cdr3_aa: CASSFLEGTGELFF
cdr3_nt: TGTGCCAGCAGTTTTCTCGAAGGGACCGGGGAGCTGTTTTTT
clone_size: -
j_call: TRBJ2-2
v_call: TRBV27
cdr3_length: 14
d_call: -

cdr3_aa: CASSFYSDTEAFF
cdr3_nt: TGTGCCAGCAGTTTCTACAGCGACACTGAAGCTTTCTTT
clone_size: -
j_call: TRBJ1-1
v_call: TRBV28
cdr3_length: 13
d_call: -

cdr3_aa: CASSGRTSGTDTQYF
cdr3_nt: TGTGCCAGCAGCGGTCGGACTAGCGGCACAGATACGCAGTATTTT
clone_size: -
j_call: TRBJ2-3
v_call: TRBV5-4
cdr3_length: 15
d_call: TRBD2

cdr3_aa: CASSERMGQETQYF
cdr3_nt: TGTGCCAGCAGTGAACGTATGGGGCAAGAGACCCAGTACTTC
clone_size: -
j_call: TRBJ2-5
v_call: TRBV2
cdr3_length: 14
d_call: -

cdr3_aa: CASSESRDRGLSPLHF
cdr3_nt: TGTGCCAGCAGCGAGAGCCGGGACAGGGGGCTTTCACCCCTCCACTTT
clone_size: -
j_call: TRBJ1-6
v_call: TRBV9
cdr3_length: 16
d_call: TRBD1

cdr3_aa: CASSLDAGASEQYF
cdr3_nt: TGTGCCAGCAGCTTAGATGCGGGAGCCTCCGAGCAGTACTTC
clone_size: once
j_call: TRBJ2-7
v_call: TRBV7-9
cdr3_length: 14
d_call: TRBD2

cdr3_aa: CASSPPGDTTEAFF
cdr3_nt: TGTGCCAGCTCCCCCCCGGGGGACACCACTGAAGCTTTCTTT
clone_size: -
j_call: TRBJ1-1
v_call: TRBV6-1
cdr3_length: 14
d_call: -

cdr3_aa: CSSGISYNEQFF
cdr3_nt: TGCAGTTCAGGGATCTCCTACAATGAGCAGTTCTTC
clone_size: -
j_call: TRBJ2-1
v_call: TRBV29-1
cdr3_length: 12
d_call: -

cdr3_aa: CASSQETGYEQYF
cdr3_nt: TGTGCCAGCAGCCAAGAAACAGGCTACGAGCAGTACTTC
clone_size: -
j_call: TRBJ2-7
v_call: TRBV4-2
cdr3_length: 13
d_call: -

cdr3_aa: CASEIMREGINEQFF
cdr3_nt: TGTGCCAGCGAAATTATGCGGGAGGGCATCAATGAGCAGTTCTTC
clone_size: once
j_call: TRBJ2-1
v_call: TRBV6-5
cdr3_length: 15
d_call: TRBD2

cdr3_aa: CAIGGGYEQYF
cdr3_nt: TGTGCCATCGGGGGCGGATACGAGCAGTACTTC
clone_size: -
j_call: TRBJ2-7
v_call: TRBV10-3
cdr3_length: 11
d_call: -

cdr3_aa: CASSSGQGLQETQYF
cdr3_nt: TGTGCCAGCAGCAGCGGACAGGGACTACAAGAGACCCAGTACTTC
clone_size: once
j_call: TRBJ2-5
v_call: TRBV13
cdr3_length: 15
d_call: -

cdr3_aa: CASSPGTSGGYNEQFF
cdr3_nt: TGTGCCAGCAGCCCGGGGACTAGCGGGGGGTACAATGAGCAGTTCTTC
clone_size: once
j_call: TRBJ2-1
v_call: TRBV5-6
cdr3_length: 16
d_call: TRBD2

cdr3_aa: CASSLGEANGYTF
cdr3_nt: TGTGCCAGCAGCTTGGGGGAAGCTAATGGCTACACCTTC
clone_size: -
j_call: TRBJ1-2
v_call: TRBV7-9
cdr3_length: 13
d_call: -

cdr3_aa: CASLVRGEWSTYEQYF
cdr3_nt: TGTGCCAGCCTCGTAAGGGGGGAATGGTCAACCTACGAGCAGTACTTC
clone_size: -
j_call: TRBJ2-7
v_call: TRBV2
cdr3_length: 16
d_call: -

cdr3_aa: CASSTQTVRGGGVLNTEAFF
cdr3_nt: TGTGCCAGCAGCACACAAACCGTCAGGGGTGGAGGTGTGTTGAACACTGAAGCTTTCTTT
clone_size: once
j_call: TRBJ1-1
v_call: TRBV13
cdr3_length: 20
d_call: -

cdr3_aa: CASSEGTFYEQYF
cdr3_nt: TGTGCCAGCAGTGAAGGGACGTTCTACGAGCAGTACTTC
clone_size: once
j_call: TRBJ2-7
v_call: TRBV6-1
cdr3_length: 13
d_call: -

cdr3_aa: CASSQTANTEAFF
cdr3_nt: TGCGCCAGCAGCCAAACAGCGAACACTGAAGCTTTCTTT
clone_size: -
j_call: TRBJ1-1
v_call: TRBV4-1
cdr3_length: 13
d_call: -

cdr3_aa: CASSLGGLGPPSHDLHF
cdr3_nt: TGTGCCAGCAGTTTAGGGGGACTGGGGCCGCCTTCGCACGACCTCCACTTT
clone_size: -
j_call: TRBJ1-6
v_call: TRBV27
cdr3_length: 17
d_call: -

cdr3_aa: CASSLGLADYEQYF
cdr3_nt: TGTGCCAGCAGCTTGGGACTAGCGGACTACGAGCAGTACTTC
clone_size: -
j_call: TRBJ2-7
v_call: TRBV5-4
cdr3_length: 14
d_call: TRBD2

cdr3_aa: CASSSPQGDRYEQYF
cdr3_nt: TGTGCCAGCAGCTCGCCCCAGGGGGATCGCTACGAGCAGTACTTC
clone_size: -
j_call: TRBJ2-7
v_call: TRBV7-9
cdr3_length: 15
d_call: TRBD1

cdr3_aa: CASSSVTDGYTF
cdr3_nt: TGTGCCAGCAGCTCAGTGACAGATGGCTACACCTTC
clone_size: once
j_call: TRBJ1-2
v_call: TRBV7-9
cdr3_length: 12
d_call: -

cdr3_aa: CASSQDHGGGSDTQYF
cdr3_nt: TGCGCCAGCAGCCAAGATCACGGGGGCGGATCAGATACGCAGTATTTT
clone_size: -
j_call: TRBJ2-3
v_call: TRBV4-1
cdr3_length: 16
d_call: -